These T cell receptor beta chains were read from a single sample in a study of cytomegalovirus exposure and HLA in healthy donors. This table comes from immunoSEQ multiplex PCR, and its TCRdb copy is limited to in-frame clones, with some not included. The sample lists about 75,000 clones; roughly 80% were seen once. Sequencing was performed on PBMCs. These receptors originate from a man aged 25 to 40 in good health and CMV-seronegative. Each CDR3 is given with its conserved first and last residue. Fields, in order: V gene, J gene, clone size, D gene, CDR3 DNA, CDR3 protein. D genes are given only for firm matches. Only some rows state a clone size, as once, few, many or a class for expanded clones.

v_gene: TRBV4-1
j_gene: TRBJ1-3
abundance: -
d_gene: TRBD1
CDR3nt: TGCGCCAGCAGTCCTACCGGGACAGGTGGGGGAAACACCATATATTTT
CDR3aa: CASSPTGTGGGNTIYF

v_gene: TRBV7-3
j_gene: TRBJ2-2
abundance: few
d_gene: -
CDR3nt: TGTGCCAGCAGCTTAATTCTAGTTGGGAGCGGGGAGCTGTTTTTT
CDR3aa: CASSLILVGSGELFF

v_gene: TRBV25-1
j_gene: TRBJ2-3
abundance: -
d_gene: TRBD2
CDR3nt: TGTGCCAGCAGTGACACTAGCGGGGGAGCGGATACGCAGTATTTT
CDR3aa: CASSDTSGGADTQYF

v_gene: TRBV10-3
j_gene: TRBJ2-3
abundance: -
d_gene: -
CDR3nt: TGTGCCATCAGTGAGTCCTCTAACACAGATACGCAGTATTTT
CDR3aa: CAISESSNTDTQYF

v_gene: TRBV18
j_gene: TRBJ2-1
abundance: -
d_gene: TRBD2
CDR3nt: TGTGCCAGCTCACCCCCGAGCGGGAGCTCCTACAATGAGCAGTTCTTC
CDR3aa: CASSPPSGSSYNEQFF

v_gene: TRBV27
j_gene: TRBJ2-1
abundance: -
d_gene: TRBD1
CDR3nt: TGTGCCAGCAGTTTGGACAGGGTATACAATGAGCAGTTCTTC
CDR3aa: CASSLDRVYNEQFF

v_gene: TRBV2
j_gene: TRBJ2-3
abundance: -
d_gene: TRBD2
CDR3nt: TGTGCCAGCACGGGACTAGCGGGGGTATCGACAGATACGCAGTATTTT
CDR3aa: CASTGLAGVSTDTQYF

v_gene: TRBV4-1
j_gene: TRBJ2-3
abundance: once
d_gene: -
CDR3nt: TGCGCCAGCACCCGGACGGGACTCGGCACAGATACGCAGTATTTT
CDR3aa: CASTRTGLGTDTQYF

v_gene: TRBV10-3
j_gene: TRBJ2-3
abundance: -
d_gene: TRBD2
CDR3nt: TGTGCCATGAGAGAGCCGGGACTAGGGCCAGATACGCAGTATTTT
CDR3aa: CAMREPGLGPDTQYF

v_gene: TRBV6-5
j_gene: TRBJ1-5
abundance: -
d_gene: -
CDR3nt: TGTGCCAGCAGTTCACATGGGACTAATCAGCCCCAGCATTTT
CDR3aa: CASSSHGTNQPQHF

v_gene: TRBV7-3
j_gene: TRBJ2-1
abundance: -
d_gene: -
CDR3nt: TGTGCCAGCAGCTTAAATCACGGGGCCTACAATGAGCAGTTCTTC
CDR3aa: CASSLNHGAYNEQFF

v_gene: TRBV5-4
j_gene: TRBJ1-2
abundance: few
d_gene: TRBD1
CDR3nt: TGTGCCAGCAGCTGGGGACAGGGCGAGCGAGGCTACACCTTC
CDR3aa: CASSWGQGERGYTF

v_gene: TRBV2
j_gene: TRBJ2-2
abundance: -
d_gene: TRBD2
CDR3nt: TGTGCCGTACCCTTGGCGGGAGGGTCTCCCGGGGAGCTGTTTTTT
CDR3aa: CAVPLAGGSPGELFF

v_gene: TRBV7-2
j_gene: TRBJ2-4
abundance: -
d_gene: TRBD2
CDR3nt: TGTGCCAGCAGCCCCCTTTCCGGACTAGAAGCAGCCAAAAACATTCAGTACTTC
CDR3aa: CASSPLSGLEAAKNIQYF

v_gene: TRBV7-2
j_gene: TRBJ2-4
abundance: -
d_gene: -
CDR3nt: TGTGCCAGCAGCTACGACAGCGAACCAAACATTCAGTACTTC
CDR3aa: CASSYDSEPNIQYF

v_gene: TRBV4-1
j_gene: TRBJ2-2
abundance: once
d_gene: TRBD2
CDR3nt: TGCGCCAGCAGCTGGACTAGCGGGGGGCCTAACACCGGGGAGCTGTTTTTT
CDR3aa: CASSWTSGGPNTGELFF

v_gene: TRBV6-1
j_gene: TRBJ2-5
abundance: -
d_gene: TRBD2
CDR3nt: TGTGCCAGCAGTGCCCTCCTTTCTAGCGGGAGTGGTGAGACCCAGTACTTC
CDR3aa: CASSALLSSGSGETQYF

v_gene: TRBV18
j_gene: TRBJ1-2
abundance: -
d_gene: TRBD1
CDR3nt: TGTGCCAGCTCACCGGGACAGGGCAAAAATGGCTACACCTTC
CDR3aa: CASSPGQGKNGYTF

v_gene: TRBV28
j_gene: TRBJ1-6
abundance: -
d_gene: TRBD1
CDR3nt: TGTGCCAGCAGCCCCGGATCCGGGACAGTTGATTCACCCCTCCACTTT
CDR3aa: CASSPGSGTVDSPLHF

v_gene: TRBV6-1
j_gene: TRBJ1-1
abundance: -
d_gene: -
CDR3nt: TGTGCCAGCAGTGAAGCGAACCTAAACACTGAAGCTTTCTTT
CDR3aa: CASSEANLNTEAFF

v_gene: TRBV7-9
j_gene: TRBJ2-3
abundance: -
d_gene: -
CDR3nt: TGTGCCAGCAGCTTAGCCAGGCCAGATACGCAGTATTTT
CDR3aa: CASSLARPDTQYF

v_gene: TRBV5-4
j_gene: TRBJ2-5
abundance: -
d_gene: -
CDR3nt: TGTGCCAGCAGCTCCCCTTGGGTGGAGGGGGAGACCCAGTACTTC
CDR3aa: CASSSPWVEGETQYF

v_gene: TRBV18
j_gene: TRBJ2-7
abundance: -
d_gene: TRBD2
CDR3nt: TGTGCCAGCTCACCAACGGGAGGCGAGACCCCAAACTCTTACGAGCAGTACTTC
CDR3aa: CASSPTGGETPNSYEQYF

v_gene: TRBV5-1
j_gene: TRBJ1-4
abundance: -
d_gene: TRBD1
CDR3nt: TGCGCCAGCAGCCCATGGACAGGCCCTAATGAAAAACTGTTTTTT
CDR3aa: CASSPWTGPNEKLFF

v_gene: TRBV5-1
j_gene: TRBJ2-1
abundance: -
d_gene: TRBD2
CDR3nt: TGCGCCAGCAGCTTGGTCGTGTCGGGAGGGCCCGGTGAGCAGTTCTTC
CDR3aa: CASSLVVSGGPGEQFF

v_gene: TRBV6-6
j_gene: TRBJ2-3
abundance: -
d_gene: -
CDR3nt: TGTGCCAGCAGTTACACTGTTCGGCAGGGGAGAGATACGCAGTATTTT
CDR3aa: CASSYTVRQGRDTQYF

v_gene: TRBV4-1
j_gene: TRBJ2-5
abundance: -
d_gene: TRBD2
CDR3nt: TGCGCCAGCAGCCAGAGACCGGGACTAGCGGGATTGGAGACCCAGTACTTC
CDR3aa: CASSQRPGLAGLETQYF

v_gene: TRBV5-4
j_gene: TRBJ1-2
abundance: -
d_gene: -
CDR3nt: TGTGCCAGCAGCTTGGCTGGGAGAGGTAACTATGGCTACACCTTC
CDR3aa: CASSLAGRGNYGYTF

v_gene: TRBV27
j_gene: TRBJ2-3
abundance: -
d_gene: TRBD1
CDR3nt: TGTGCCAGCAGCCTAAGGGACAGAATACAGTATTTT
CDR3aa: CASSLRDRIQYF

v_gene: TRBV7-3
j_gene: TRBJ2-3
abundance: -
d_gene: -
CDR3nt: TGTGCCAGCAGCTTAAATTCAGGGTATCGTTTCGCAAGGGATACGCAGTATTTT
CDR3aa: CASSLNSGYRFARDTQYF

v_gene: TRBV7-7
j_gene: TRBJ2-2
abundance: -
d_gene: -
CDR3nt: TGTGCCAGCAGCCCCGAGTTTGTTACCGGGGAGCTGTTTTTT
CDR3aa: CASSPEFVTGELFF

v_gene: TRBV11-3
j_gene: TRBJ2-5
abundance: -
d_gene: -
CDR3nt: TGTGCCAGCAGCTCGTGGCCCCCCTGGGAGGAGACCCAGTACTTC
CDR3aa: CASSSWPPWEETQYF

v_gene: TRBV6-1
j_gene: TRBJ1-4
abundance: -
d_gene: -
CDR3nt: TGTGCCAGCAGTGAATTAACAGGGAGTAATGAAAAACTGTTTTTT
CDR3aa: CASSELTGSNEKLFF

v_gene: TRBV10-3
j_gene: TRBJ2-1
abundance: once
d_gene: -
CDR3nt: TGTGCCATCAGTGAGTCGATAGCGTATTCCTACAATGAGCAGTTCTTC
CDR3aa: CAISESIAYSYNEQFF

v_gene: TRBV11-2
j_gene: TRBJ1-4
abundance: -
d_gene: -
CDR3nt: TGTGCCAGCAGCTCTATACGTCTAGCAACTAATGAAAAACTGTTTTTT
CDR3aa: CASSSIRLATNEKLFF

v_gene: TRBV6-1
j_gene: TRBJ2-2
abundance: -
d_gene: TRBD1
CDR3nt: TGTGCCAGCAGTGAAGGGACAGGGGTATTAACCGGGGAGCTGTTTTTT
CDR3aa: CASSEGTGVLTGELFF

v_gene: TRBV5-1
j_gene: TRBJ1-1
abundance: -
d_gene: TRBD1
CDR3nt: TGCGCCAGCAGCTTGGTAGGGGGCGATCGGACTGAAGCTTTCTTT
CDR3aa: CASSLVGGDRTEAFF

v_gene: TRBV13
j_gene: TRBJ2-2
abundance: -
d_gene: -
CDR3nt: TGTGCCAGCAGCTACGACTTTCCATCCGGGGAGCTGTTTTTT
CDR3aa: CASSYDFPSGELFF

v_gene: TRBV18
j_gene: TRBJ2-7
abundance: -
d_gene: TRBD2
CDR3nt: TGTGCCAGCTCAGAGACTAGCGGGGGGACCTACGAGCAGTACTTC
CDR3aa: CASSETSGGTYEQYF

v_gene: TRBV18
j_gene: TRBJ1-2
abundance: -
d_gene: TRBD1
CDR3nt: TGTGCCAGCTCACCCCGGGCGCAGGGGGAGGGCTACACCTTC
CDR3aa: CASSPRAQGEGYTF

v_gene: TRBV6-1
j_gene: TRBJ2-5
abundance: -
d_gene: -
CDR3nt: TGTGCCAGCAGTGACCGGCGGCGGTGGGAGACCCAGTACTTC
CDR3aa: CASSDRRRWETQYF

v_gene: TRBV5-6
j_gene: TRBJ2-2
abundance: -
d_gene: -
CDR3nt: TGTGCCAGCAGCCTAAAAGGGGGATCGAACACCGGGGAGCTGTTTTTT
CDR3aa: CASSLKGGSNTGELFF

v_gene: TRBV27
j_gene: TRBJ1-6
abundance: -
d_gene: TRBD1
CDR3nt: TGTGCCAGCAGTGTACAAGACAGGGGGGCTTCACCCCTCCACTTT
CDR3aa: CASSVQDRGASPLHF

v_gene: TRBV15
j_gene: TRBJ1-4
abundance: -
d_gene: -
CDR3nt: TGTGCCACCAGCAGAGAGGGGGCCGTAAGTGAAAAACTGTTTTTT
CDR3aa: CATSREGAVSEKLFF

v_gene: TRBV5-1
j_gene: TRBJ1-1
abundance: -
d_gene: -
CDR3nt: TGCGCCAGCAGCCACGGGGGGGCGCGTGGGAACACTGAAGCTTTCTTT
CDR3aa: CASSHGGARGNTEAFF

v_gene: TRBV5-6
j_gene: TRBJ1-1
abundance: -
d_gene: -
CDR3nt: TGTGCCAGCAGCTTGATGGGGGGAGAGACTGAAGCTTTCTTT
CDR3aa: CASSLMGGETEAFF

v_gene: TRBV7-3
j_gene: TRBJ2-2
abundance: -
d_gene: TRBD2
CDR3nt: TGTGCCAGCAGCTACGTATATGGACTAGCGGGAGGTCGAACCGGGGAGCTGTTTTTT
CDR3aa: CASSYVYGLAGGRTGELFF

v_gene: TRBV28
j_gene: TRBJ1-6
abundance: -
d_gene: TRBD1
CDR3nt: TGTGCCAACTTGGACAGGGGGCGGGGGGTCCTCCACTTT
CDR3aa: CANLDRGRGVLHF

v_gene: TRBV18
j_gene: TRBJ2-1
abundance: -
d_gene: TRBD1
CDR3nt: TGTGCCAGCTCACCACGCGGACAGGGCAATGAGCAGTTCTTC
CDR3aa: CASSPRGQGNEQFF

v_gene: TRBV27
j_gene: TRBJ2-2
abundance: -
d_gene: TRBD2
CDR3nt: TGTGCCAGCAGTTTGGGACTAGCGACCGGGGAGCTGTTTTTT
CDR3aa: CASSLGLATGELFF

v_gene: TRBV6-5
j_gene: TRBJ2-5
abundance: -
d_gene: TRBD1
CDR3nt: TGTGCCAGCAGCCCACGAGGGGGCGAAGAGACCCAGTACTTC
CDR3aa: CASSPRGGEETQYF

v_gene: TRBV5-1
j_gene: TRBJ2-1
abundance: -
d_gene: TRBD2
CDR3nt: TGCGCCAGCAGCTTGGGTTCTAGCGGGAGAGCCGTTGTTGAGCAGTTCTTC
CDR3aa: CASSLGSSGRAVVEQFF

v_gene: TRBV4-1
j_gene: TRBJ2-1
abundance: -
d_gene: TRBD2
CDR3nt: TGCGCCAGCAGCCAAGCTTTTAGCGGGAGCAATGAGCAGTTCTTC
CDR3aa: CASSQAFSGSNEQFF

v_gene: TRBV19
j_gene: TRBJ2-2
abundance: -
d_gene: TRBD2
CDR3nt: TGTGCCAGCGGGGGGAAGACCACACTGAACACCGGGGAGCTGTTTTTT
CDR3aa: CASGGKTTLNTGELFF